This TCR beta chain derives from a study of response to subunit inactivated influenza vaccine. Study-level results: Seasonal influenza vaccination, on each occasion, was suggested by the authors to recruit few new T cells.

The germline CDR1 and CDR2 sequences are DFQATT and SNEGSKA (reference sequence). Deletions cut 5 bases from V and 4 bases from J, with 9 bases between. This CDR3 has 12 residues. Concerning this clonotype itself: Its antigen is as yet unknown.

TCRdb called the RT-PCR reads again in MiXCR, with one record for every CDR3 protein. The table includes a few hundred thousand distinct CDR3 sequences, around a fifth detected once. The sample in question was PBMCs from blood, obtained 21 months after vaccination. The TCR originated in a man aged 50 to 69 who received an inactivated influenza vaccine. The chain links TRBV20-1 to TRBJ2-1; D is perhaps TRBD2 (7 bases). CDR3: CSAGRGYNEQFF. For the CDR3, the DNA is TGCAGTGCTGGGAGGGGGTACAATGAGCAGTTCTTC.